A selection of T cell receptor beta chains follows, all from one sample in a study of T-cell reconstitution after alpha-beta-depleted transplantation in children. TCRdb used MiXCR to reprocess the PCR reads, holding one entry per CDR3 protein. The sample includes around 490,000 distinct CDR3 sequences, about an eighth of them seen just once. Specimen: PBMCs, mostly from graft donor cells, collected 180 days after TCRalphabeta/CD19-depleted stem cell transplant. All receptors come from a female patient between 2 and 10 years old who had a stem cell transplant for aplastic anemia, so the T cells may come from the graft donor. The CDR3 runs from the conserved cysteine through the conserved F or W. The D gene is left open where the match is weak. Clone size is stated in some rows and not others, as once, few, many or a class when expanded.

v_gene	abundance	d_gene	j_gene	CDR3nt	CDR3aa
TRBV9	few	TRBD1	TRBJ2-7	TGTGCCAGCAGCGTAGCCTCCACAGGGGCCTACGAGCAGTACTTC	CASSVASTGAYEQYF
TRBV7-9	many	-	TRBJ1-1	TGTGCCAGCAGCTTAGAGGTCGGGACGGGTACTGAAGCTTTCTTT	CASSLEVGTGTEAFF
TRBV20-1	-	-	TRBJ2-1	TGCAGTGCAGGTCTAGGCCAAGAGCAGTTCTTC	CSAGLGQEQFF
TRBV4-1	-	TRBD1	TRBJ2-4	TGCGCCAGCAGCCAAGGGGACAGGGGGAACATTCAGTACTTC	CASSQGDRGNIQYF
TRBV28	many	-	TRBJ2-3	TGTGCCAGCAATTTATTCCAAAGCACAGATACGCAGTATTTT	CASNLFQSTDTQYF
TRBV6-2/TRBV6-3	-	-	TRBJ2-7	TGTGCCAGCAGTTACTCTAGCGGTTGGAGCTCCGAGCAGTACTTC	CASSYSSGWSSEQYF
TRBV6-5	few	-	TRBJ2-1	TGTGCCAGCACCTTAGGTATTGGGTACAATGAGCAGTTCTTC	CASTLGIGYNEQFF
TRBV9	few	-	TRBJ1-4	TGTGCCAGCAGCCCCCGGACCGATGCAACTAATGAAAAACTGTTTTTT	CASSPRTDATNEKLFF
TRBV12-3/TRBV12-4	few	TRBD2	TRBJ2-1	TGTGCCAGCAGTTTCGGGAGGGCCAATGAGCAGTTCTTC	CASSFGRANEQFF
TRBV7-9	few	-	TRBJ2-1	TGTGCCAGCAGCCCGGTTAACCTAGGTATCAATGAGCAGTTCTTC	CASSPVNLGINEQFF
TRBV7-9	-	-	TRBJ1-1	TGTGCCAGCAGCCTTGGGGGGCATCTCACTGAAGCTTTCTTT	CASSLGGHLTEAFF
TRBV7-9	-	-	TRBJ2-6	TGTGCCAGCAGCTACATAACGGGGGTCGGGGCCAACGTCCTGACTTTC	CASSYITGVGANVLTF
TRBV7-3	-	TRBD2	TRBJ2-1	TGTGCCAGCAGCTTGGGGACTAGCGGCCGCGTACGCAATGAGCAGTTCTTC	CASSLGTSGRVRNEQFF
TRBV6-2/TRBV6-3	-	TRBD1	TRBJ1-5	TGTGCCAGCAGTTACTCAGACAGGGGCAATCAGCCCCAGCATTTT	CASSYSDRGNQPQHF
TRBV5-1	few	-	TRBJ2-6	TGCGCCAGCGGATTGGGGTCTGGGGCCAACGTCCTGACTTTC	CASGLGSGANVLTF
TRBV21-1	many	-	TRBJ2-2	TGTGCCAGCAGCAAAGAGGCAGGGGGTAACACCGGGGAGCTGTTTTTT	CASSKEAGGNTGELFF
TRBV7-2	-	TRBD1	TRBJ2-2	TGTGCCAGCACCGGACGGACAGGGGGCAACACCGGGGAGCTGTTTTTT	CASTGRTGGNTGELFF
TRBV7-2	few	-	TRBJ2-5	TGTGCCAGCAGCTCCCGGGAACCCTCCGAAGAGACCCAGTACTTC	CASSSREPSEETQYF
TRBV4-3	few	-	TRBJ1-4	TGCGCCAGCAGCCAGGTGCGTGGGGGCGCGATTGGGAAACTGTTTTTT	CASSQVRGGAIGKLFF
TRBV28	few	TRBD1	TRBJ1-3	TGTGCCAGCAGTTATATCGACAGGGAGGGAGACACCATATATTTT	CASSYIDREGDTIYF
TRBV29-1	few	-	TRBJ1-1	TGCAGCTCCTCCAGGGCCAACACTGAAGCTTTCTTT	CSSSRANTEAFF
TRBV30	once	-	TRBJ1-1	TGTGCCTGGGGCGTGGCGAACACTGAAGCTTTCTTT	CAWGVANTEAFF
TRBV5-1	few	TRBD1	TRBJ2-1	TGCGCCAGCAGCTCTCTCCCAGGGGGCCGCATGGGTGAGCAGTTCTTC	CASSSLPGGRMGEQFF
TRBV20-1	few	TRBD2	TRBJ2-1	TGCAGTGTAGGTAGCGGGACTCGTAGGGGGCAGTTCTTC	CSVGSGTRRGQFF
TRBV20-1	few	-	TRBJ1-5	TGCAGTGCTAGGGTTCGCGATCAGCCCCAGCATTTT	CSARVRDQPQHF
TRBV3-1	-	-	TRBJ2-2	TGTGCCAGCAGCCAAGGCGGGGTGTACACCGGGGAGCTGTTTTTT	CASSQGGVYTGELFF
TRBV10-1	-	-	TRBJ1-2	TGCGCCAGCAGCGTCGATCCAGATTATGGCTACACCTTC	CASSVDPDYGYTF
TRBV28	-	-	TRBJ2-5	TGTGCCAGCAGTCCAGACAGTTATCAAGAGACCCAGTACTTC	CASSPDSYQETQYF
TRBV5-1	-	TRBD1	TRBJ1-2	TGCGCCAGCAGCTTCGGGACAGGGCCACATGGCTACACCTTC	CASSFGTGPHGYTF
TRBV28	-	TRBD1	TRBJ2-1	TGTGCCAGCAGTTTAGGGACAGTTCTTAGCTCCTACAATGAGCAGTTCTTC	CASSLGTVLSSYNEQFF
TRBV6-1	-	TRBD1	TRBJ1-1	TGTGCCAGCAGTGTGGACAGGGCGAACACTGAAGCTTTCTTT	CASSVDRANTEAFF
TRBV7-3	-	TRBD2	TRBJ2-1	TGTGCCAGCAGCTCTAGCGGGAGGGCCAAGGGAAATGAGCAGTTCTTC	CASSSSGRAKGNEQFF
TRBV12-3/TRBV12-4	-	-	TRBJ1-5	TGTGCCAGCAGTTTAGACAATAGGCAGCCCCAGCATTTT	CASSLDNRQPQHF
TRBV6-5	few	TRBD2	TRBJ2-7	TGTGCCAGCAGTTACGGTCTAGCGGTCCCCTACGAGCAGTACTTC	CASSYGLAVPYEQYF
TRBV18	-	TRBD2	TRBJ2-7	TGTGCCAGCTCACCAAAAGCGGGAGCGTCCTACGAGCAGTACTTC	CASSPKAGASYEQYF
TRBV27	few	-	TRBJ2-7	TGTGCCAGCAGTTTACTAAAGAAGGACCTAGCGTCCTCCTACGAGCAGTACTTC	CASSLLKKDLASSYEQYF
TRBV7-2	few	TRBD1	TRBJ1-1	TGTGCCAGCAGCTACCCGGACAGGCAACTCCAAGCTTTCTTT	CASSYPDRQLQAFF
TRBV10-3	few	TRBD1	TRBJ2-1	TGTGCCATCAGTGAGCTAAAAATCAGCAGGGGGAACAATGAGCAGTTCTTC	CAISELKISRGNNEQFF
TRBV10-3	-	TRBD1	TRBJ1-1	TGTGCCATCAGAGGGACAGTGATAAACACTGAAGCTTTCTTT	CAIRGTVINTEAFF
TRBV4-3	-	-	TRBJ1-5	TGCGCCAGCAGCCAAGAGTCCGCGGCTAGCAATCAGCCCCAGCATTTT	CASSQESAASNQPQHF
TRBV20-1	few	TRBD2	TRBJ2-1	TGCAGTGCTGGCCCGACTAGCGGGGTACGCAATGAGCAGTTCTTC	CSAGPTSGVRNEQFF
TRBV5-1	many	TRBD2	TRBJ2-2	TGCGCCAGCAGTTTCCCGGGACTAGCGGGCACCGGGGAGCTGTTTTTT	CASSFPGLAGTGELFF
TRBV7-8	-	-	TRBJ2-2	TGTGCCAGCAGTACCGGGACGTCGAACACCGGGGAGCTGTTTTTT	CASSTGTSNTGELFF
TRBV7-2	-	-	TRBJ2-5	TGTGCCAGCAGCCCTGGGGGCCGTGCGACCCAGTACTTC	CASSPGGRATQYF
TRBV11-2	few	-	TRBJ2-2	TGTGCCAGCAGCTTAGGTCGGCACCTTAACACCGGGGAGCTGTTTTTT	CASSLGRHLNTGELFF
TRBV12-3/TRBV12-4	many	-	TRBJ2-1	TGTGCCAGCAGTTGGGGACTCCCTCCCCTCTACAATGAGCAGTTCTTC	CASSWGLPPLYNEQFF
TRBV27	-	-	TRBJ2-2	TGTGCCAGCAGTTTAAGAGGTCTGATCAGGCCCGGGGAGCTGTTTTTT	CASSLRGLIRPGELFF
TRBV7-3	-	-	TRBJ1-2	TGTGCCAGCAGCTTAACGACTGGGGGAAACTATGGCTACACCTTC	CASSLTTGGNYGYTF
TRBV7-6	few	-	TRBJ2-7	TGTGCCAGCAGTCTATCCCCACTCCCCTCAGGGACCCCCTACGAGCAGTACTTC	CASSLSPLPSGTPYEQYF
TRBV28	few	TRBD1	TRBJ2-7	TGTGCCAGCAGGGAAGTCGGACAGGGGGTCTACGAGCAGTACTTC	CASREVGQGVYEQYF
TRBV7-2	-	-	TRBJ2-1	TGTGCCAGCAGCACCGTTTGGAGCAATGAGCAGTTCTTC	CASSTVWSNEQFF